A selection of T cell receptor beta chains follows, all from one sample in a study of T cell changes during pregnancy in multiple sclerosis. Sequencing was performed with immunoSEQ multiplex PCR; in TCRdb, only in-frame clones are kept and a portion is missing. The repertoire holds 15,000 to 25,000 clones, with 80% to 90% as singletons. The sample was CD8+ T cells from peripheral blood mononuclear cells, taken in the second trimester of pregnancy. Every receptor here comes from a female donor in good health, enrolled as a control in a pregnancy study. Each CDR3 is given with its conserved first and last residue. A D gene is named only where the DNA matches it firmly. Clone size, where shown, is once, few, many, or a class for clones that have expanded.

TRBV6-1,TRBJ1-5,-,-,TGTGCCAGCAGTGAAGGGACAGTCAATCAGCCCCAGCATTTT,CASSEGTVNQPQHF
TRBV30,TRBJ2-3,-,-,TGTGCCTGGAGTTCTGTCCCAGGGAGCGGGACAGATACGCAGTATTTT,CAWSSVPGSGTDTQYF
TRBV7-8,TRBJ1-2,TRBD1,-,TGTGCCAGCAGCTCGGGACAGGGGTGGAGCGGCTACACCTTC,CASSSGQGWSGYTF
TRBV10-1,TRBJ2-1,TRBD2,medium-sized,TGCGCCAGCAGTGAGCGGGAGGGGACCTACAATGAGCAGTTCTTC,CASSEREGTYNEQFF
TRBV14,TRBJ1-1,TRBD1,-,TGTGCCAGCAGCCGGCAGGGGGTCACTGAAGCTTTCTTT,CASSRQGVTEAFF
TRBV27,TRBJ2-1,TRBD2,-,TGTGCCAGCAGCCCAAATAGCGGGGTTCAATGGAATGAGCAGTTCTTC,CASSPNSGVQWNEQFF
TRBV9,TRBJ2-1,-,-,TGTGCCAGCAGCAAACGGGGGAGCTCCTACAATGAGCAGTTCTTC,CASSKRGSSYNEQFF
TRBV18,TRBJ2-2,TRBD1,-,TGTGCCAGCTCCCTCCGACAGGGGCCCCCCGGGGAGCTGTTTTTT,CASSLRQGPPGELFF
TRBV14,TRBJ2-3,-,once,TGTGCCAGCAAGGAGGGGCCTGGGGATACGCAGTATTTT,CASKEGPGDTQYF
TRBV7-9,TRBJ1-1,TRBD1,-,TGTGCCAGCAGCTCAGACAGGGGAACTGAAGCTTTCTTT,CASSSDRGTEAFF
TRBV7-8,TRBJ1-1,-,-,TGTGCCAGCAGCTTAGTGGGGGGTCGACGGGGACTCACCAAAACCGAAGCTTTCTTT,CASSLVGGRRGLTKTEAFF
TRBV6-4,TRBJ2-3,-,few,TGTGCCAGCAGTGACTCCAGCGAATACGGTACGCAGTATTTT,CASSDSSEYGTQYF
TRBV7-2,TRBJ2-7,TRBD2,-,TGTGCCAGCAGCTTAGTGAAGAGGACTAGCGGGTGGATCACCTACGAGCAGTACTTC,CASSLVKRTSGWITYEQYF
TRBV11-2,TRBJ2-7,TRBD1,once,TGTGCCAGCAGAGGGGACAGCCAGATGGAGCAGTACTTC,CASRGDSQMEQYF
TRBV5-6,TRBJ1-1,-,-,TGTGCCAGCAGCTTCGGCAAAGGGGACACTGAAGCTTTCTTT,CASSFGKGDTEAFF
TRBV27,TRBJ2-4,-,few,TGTGCCAGCAGTTTATCAGTGGCAGGGATGGCCAAAAACATTCAGTACTTC,CASSLSVAGMAKNIQYF
TRBV28,TRBJ1-1,-,-,TGTGCCAGCAATATTTTTGGGGGGACTGAAGCTTTCTTT,CASNIFGGTEAFF
TRBV5-4,TRBJ2-7,TRBD2,once,TGTGCCAGCAGCTTCGGAGCGGGAGACTACTACGAGCAGTACTTC,CASSFGAGDYYEQYF
TRBV6-5,TRBJ1-5,-,-,TGTGCCAGCAGTTACTCACGAGGAAGCAATCAGCCCCAGCATTTT,CASSYSRGSNQPQHF
TRBV9,TRBJ2-7,TRBD2,-,TGTGCCAGCAGCGTAGGACTAGCTGGGGCCTACGAGCAGTACTTC,CASSVGLAGAYEQYF
TRBV6-5,TRBJ1-2,TRBD1,-,TGTGCCAGCAGCCACAGGGGGGGGGACTATGGCTACACCTTC,CASSHRGGDYGYTF
TRBV15,TRBJ2-5,-,-,TGTGCCACCAGCAGAGATTCAGGGGCTTCGGAGACCCAGTACTTC,CATSRDSGASETQYF
TRBV6-1,TRBJ2-2,-,few,TGTGCCAGCAGCTCCTCCGAGCACACCGGGGAGCTGTTTTTT,CASSSSEHTGELFF
TRBV7-2,TRBJ1-4,TRBD1,-,TGTGCCAGCAGTCGATCGGACAGGGTTAATGAAAAACTGTTTTTT,CASSRSDRVNEKLFF
TRBV5-6,TRBJ1-2,-,-,TGTGCCAGCAGCGGGGGGGACCCTCACTATGGCTACACCTTC,CASSGGDPHYGYTF
TRBV7-9,TRBJ1-1,-,-,TGTGCCAGCAGCCCAAGCGGGAACACTGAAGCTTTCTTT,CASSPSGNTEAFF
TRBV7-7,TRBJ2-1,TRBD2,-,TGTGCTAGCAGCTTAAGTGCTCGCGGGAGCGGAATGAATGAGCAGTTCTTC,CASSLSARGSGMNEQFF
TRBV4-2,TRBJ1-6,TRBD1,-,TGTGCCAGCAGCCAAGAACAGGGGGGGAATTCACCCCTCCACTTT,CASSQEQGGNSPLHF
TRBV19,TRBJ1-4,-,-,TGTGCCAGTAGTGGAGGGACTTACACTAATGAAAAACTGTTTTTT,CASSGGTYTNEKLFF
TRBV6-5,TRBJ1-2,-,-,TGTGCCAGCAGTTACGAGAGGAGTAACTATGGCTACACCTTC,CASSYERSNYGYTF
TRBV9,TRBJ2-7,-,-,TGTGCCAGCAGCTCGCTCTGGACAGCCCTCTACTTC,CASSSLWTALYF
TRBV11-2,TRBJ2-5,TRBD2,-,TGTGCCAGCAGCGCTTTTCCGGGAGGAGTGGAGGAGACCCAGTACTTC,CASSAFPGGVEETQYF
TRBV16,TRBJ2-7,-,-,TGTGCCAGCAGCCAATCGAAAGGGGGCGAGCAGTACTTC,CASSQSKGGEQYF
TRBV2,TRBJ1-3,-,-,TGTGCCAGCAGTGCTGGGGGGGATGGAAACACCATATATTTT,CASSAGGDGNTIYF
TRBV6-4,TRBJ2-3,-,-,TGTGCCAGCAGTGAAGGAGCTCGGGACACAGATACGCAGTATTTT,CASSEGARDTDTQYF
TRBV4-1,TRBJ2-1,-,-,TGCGCCAGCAGCCAAGATCGTGCGCCGCACAATGAGCAGTTCTTC,CASSQDRAPHNEQFF
TRBV5-1,TRBJ1-2,-,-,TGCGCCAGCAGCTTGGAACCCTATCGGACAGCCAGCCCCGGCTACACCTTC,CASSLEPYRTASPGYTF
TRBV5-1,TRBJ2-7,-,-,TGCGCCAGCAAGCGAGAGGGACATCCCTACGAGCAGTACTTC,CASKREGHPYEQYF
TRBV4-1,TRBJ1-6,TRBD1,-,TGCGCCAGCAGCCAAATCGGGACAGGGCGCCGGAGTTCACCCCTCCACTTT,CASSQIGTGRRSSPLHF
TRBV6-1,TRBJ1-1,-,-,TGTGCCAGCGATAGCTCCCTGGACAGTAGTACTGAAGCTTTCTTT,CASDSSLDSSTEAFF
TRBV9,TRBJ1-3,TRBD1,-,TGTGCCAGCAGCGCCCTACCGGGACAGGGGGTCTTTCACTCTGGAAACACCATATATTTT,CASSALPGQGVFHSGNTIYF
TRBV7-2,TRBJ2-7,TRBD2,-,TGTGCCAGCAGCTTTAGACTAGCGCTCTTCACCTACGAGCAGTACTTC,CASSFRLALFTYEQYF
TRBV28,TRBJ2-4,-,few,TGTGCCAGCAGAGGCGGGGCGGCGCGACAGGCCAAAAACATTCAGTACTTC,CASRGGAARQAKNIQYF